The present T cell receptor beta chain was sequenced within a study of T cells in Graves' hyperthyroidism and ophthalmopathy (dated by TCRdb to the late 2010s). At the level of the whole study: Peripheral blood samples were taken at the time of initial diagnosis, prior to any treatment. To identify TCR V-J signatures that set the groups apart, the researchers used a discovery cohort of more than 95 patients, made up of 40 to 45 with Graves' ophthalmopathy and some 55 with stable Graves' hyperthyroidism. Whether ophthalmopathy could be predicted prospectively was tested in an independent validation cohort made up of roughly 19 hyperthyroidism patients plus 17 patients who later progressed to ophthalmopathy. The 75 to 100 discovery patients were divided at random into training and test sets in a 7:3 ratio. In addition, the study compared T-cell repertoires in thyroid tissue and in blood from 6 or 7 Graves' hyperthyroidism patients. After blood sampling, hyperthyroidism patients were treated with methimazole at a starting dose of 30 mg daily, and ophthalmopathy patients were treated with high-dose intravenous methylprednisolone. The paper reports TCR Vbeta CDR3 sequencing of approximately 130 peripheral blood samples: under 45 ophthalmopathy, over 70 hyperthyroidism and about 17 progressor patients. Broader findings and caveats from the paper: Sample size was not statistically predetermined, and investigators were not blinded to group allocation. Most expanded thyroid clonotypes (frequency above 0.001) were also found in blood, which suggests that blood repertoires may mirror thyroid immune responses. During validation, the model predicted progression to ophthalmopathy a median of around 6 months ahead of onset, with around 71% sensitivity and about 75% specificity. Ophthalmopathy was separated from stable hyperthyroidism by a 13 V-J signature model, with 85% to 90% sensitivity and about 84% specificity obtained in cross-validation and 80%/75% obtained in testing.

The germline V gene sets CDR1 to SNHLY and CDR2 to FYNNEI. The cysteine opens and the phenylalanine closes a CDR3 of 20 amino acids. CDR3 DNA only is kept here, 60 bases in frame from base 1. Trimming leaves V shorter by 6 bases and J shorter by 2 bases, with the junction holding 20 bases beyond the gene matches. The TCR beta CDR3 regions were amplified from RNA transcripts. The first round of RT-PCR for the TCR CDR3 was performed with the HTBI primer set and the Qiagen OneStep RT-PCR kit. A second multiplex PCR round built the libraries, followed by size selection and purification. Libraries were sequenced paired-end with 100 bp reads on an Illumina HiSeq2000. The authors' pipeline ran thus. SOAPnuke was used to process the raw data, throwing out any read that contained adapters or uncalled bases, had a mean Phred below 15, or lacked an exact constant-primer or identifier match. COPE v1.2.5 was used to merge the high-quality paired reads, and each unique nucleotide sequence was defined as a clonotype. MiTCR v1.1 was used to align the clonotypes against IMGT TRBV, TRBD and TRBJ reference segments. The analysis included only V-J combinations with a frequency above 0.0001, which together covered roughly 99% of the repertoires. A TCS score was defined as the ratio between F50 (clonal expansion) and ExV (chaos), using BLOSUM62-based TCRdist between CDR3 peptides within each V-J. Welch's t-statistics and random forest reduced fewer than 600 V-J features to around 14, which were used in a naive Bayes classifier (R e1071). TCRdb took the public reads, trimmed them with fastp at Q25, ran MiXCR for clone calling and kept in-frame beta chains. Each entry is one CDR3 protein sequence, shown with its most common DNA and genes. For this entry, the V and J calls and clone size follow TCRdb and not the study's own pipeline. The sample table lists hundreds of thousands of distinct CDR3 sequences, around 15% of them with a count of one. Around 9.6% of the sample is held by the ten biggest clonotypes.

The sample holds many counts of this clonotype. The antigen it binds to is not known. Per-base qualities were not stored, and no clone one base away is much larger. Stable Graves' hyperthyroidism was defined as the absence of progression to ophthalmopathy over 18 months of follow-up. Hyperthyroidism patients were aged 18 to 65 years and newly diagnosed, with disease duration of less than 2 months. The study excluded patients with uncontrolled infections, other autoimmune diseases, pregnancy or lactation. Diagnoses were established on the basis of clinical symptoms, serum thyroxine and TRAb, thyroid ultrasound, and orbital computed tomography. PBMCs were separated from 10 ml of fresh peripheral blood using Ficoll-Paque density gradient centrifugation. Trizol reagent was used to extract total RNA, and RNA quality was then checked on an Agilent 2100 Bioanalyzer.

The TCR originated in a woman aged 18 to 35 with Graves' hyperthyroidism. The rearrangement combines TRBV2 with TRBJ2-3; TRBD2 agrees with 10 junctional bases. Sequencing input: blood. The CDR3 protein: CASSALQWSGLAEDTDTQYF. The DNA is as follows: TGTGCCAGCAGCGCCTTGCAATGGTCAGGACTAGCGGAGGACACAGATACGCAGTATTTT.